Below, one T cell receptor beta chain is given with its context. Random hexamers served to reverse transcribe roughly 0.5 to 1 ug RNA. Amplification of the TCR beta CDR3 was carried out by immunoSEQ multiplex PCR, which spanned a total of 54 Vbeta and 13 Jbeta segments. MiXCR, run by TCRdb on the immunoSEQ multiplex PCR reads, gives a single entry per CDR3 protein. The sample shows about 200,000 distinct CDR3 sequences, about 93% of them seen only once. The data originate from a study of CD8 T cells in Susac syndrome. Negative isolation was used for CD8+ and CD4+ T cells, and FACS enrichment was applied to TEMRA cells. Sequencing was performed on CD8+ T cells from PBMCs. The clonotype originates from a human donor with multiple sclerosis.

The CDR3 sequence: CASSWDPREQFF. The CDR3 region has the DNA TGTGCCAGCAGTTGGGACCCCCGGGAGCAGTTCTTC. This sequence joins TRBV11-2 and TRBJ2-1, with D tentatively TRBD1 or TRBD2 (5 bases each). From germline, CDR1 is SGHAT and CDR2 FQNNGV. The germline V and J ends were trimmed by 6 bases and 10 bases, with 13 bases remaining between them. The CDR3 contains 12 residues.